Following are 27 T cell receptor beta chains from one sample sequenced in a study of blood T cell repertoires in COVID-19 (dated by TCRdb to 2018 to 2020). The library was obtained by the immunoSEQ multiplex PCR assay. Not all clones reach the TCRdb copy of this immuneACCESS table, which keeps in-frame sequences only. Checked studies attribute under half of the gap to unresolved V genes and leave the rest unexplained. Present in this sample are about 77,000 clones, about 73% of which were seen just once. Together, the top ten hold 22% of the sample. The specimen was peripheral blood. The origin of the receptors is a man aged 55 to 70 with acute or convalescent COVID-19.

The rearrangement joins TRBV2 to TRBJ1-2; perhaps TRBD1 as D (6 bases). The CDR3 runs 15 residues. V shed 8 bases and J shed 1 base, with 17 bases lying between them. The germline V gene encodes CDR1 SNHLY and CDR2 FYNNEI. The CDR3 protein is CASREVTGNNYGYTF. The CDR3 DNA follows: TGTGCCAGCCGAGAGGTAACAGGGAATAACTATGGCTACACCTTC. The full variable domain, completed using reference TRBV2 and TRBJ1-2, is EPEVTQTPSHQVTQMGQEVILRCVPISNHLYFYWYRQILGQKVEFLVSFYNNEISEKSEIFDDQFSVERPDGSNFTLKIRSTKLEDSAMYFCASREVTGNNYGYTFGSGTRLTVV.

For the CDR3, the DNA is TGTGCTTCGGCGAGGACTAACTATGGCTACACCTTC. As protein: CASARTNYGYTF. V is TRBV6-5 and J is TRBJ1-2, with D unresolved. The length of the CDR3 is 12 residues. In germline, CDR1 is MNHEY, CDR2 SVGAGI.

This clone appeared many times. The genes are TRBV6-5 and TRBJ2-5, with 11 bases fitting TRBD2. The J segment lost 3 bases and the V segment lost 5 bases, leaving 5 bases of the junction unmatched. The CDR3 length is 15 residues. Germline-derived CDR1 and CDR2 are MNHEY and SVGAGI. The CDR3, as DNA: TGTGCCAGCAGTCCCCTGGGACTAGCGGAAGAGACCCAGTACTTC. Translated, it gives CASSPLGLAEETQYF.

This clone was observed a few times. The V gene is TRBV9, the J gene TRBJ2-5; the match to TRBD1 covers 7 bases. Per the germline V gene, CDR1 is SGDLS and CDR2 is YYNGEE. CDR3 size: 14 residues. Trimming removed 1 base from V and 2 bases from J; junction bases left unmatched: 2. The CDR3 sequence: CASSVSGQQETQYF. DNA for the CDR3: TGTGCCAGCAGCGTATCGGGACAGCAAGAGACCCAGTACTTC.

V and J are TRBV30 and TRBJ2-6; 7 nucleotides agree with TRBD1. CDR1 and CDR2 from the germline V gene are GTSNPN and SVGIG (reference sequence). Unmatched junction bases numbered 10, after V lost 1 base and J lost 1 base. The CDR3 has 18 amino acids. CDR3 sequence: CAWSADRVKRSGANVLTF. CDR3 in DNA: TGTGCCTGGAGTGCCGACAGGGTAAAGCGTTCTGGGGCCAACGTCCTGACTTTC.

The chain employs TRBV24-1 and TRBJ1-2; 8 nucleotides match TRBD1. CDR1 is KGHDR, CDR2 SFDVKD, per germline. This CDR3 contains 14 residues. The junction had 5 bases not matched to a gene; V was cut back by 3 bases and J by 6 bases. This CDR3 is CATSDLRGQNGYTF. The CDR3 DNA reads as TGTGCCACCAGTGATCTCAGGGGGCAGAATGGCTACACCTTC.

The V call is TRBV15, the J call TRBJ1-6, with D uncertain. V was cut by 2 bases and J by 7 bases, with 15 bases left in between. The CDR3 contains 16 residues. CDR1 LNHNV and CDR2 YYDKDF come from the germline V gene (reference sequence). The CDR3 DNA sequence: TGTGCCACCAGCAGATTAACCGGGGTGAACAATTCACCCCTCCACTTT. Protein sequence: CATSRLTGVNNSPLHF.

The chain recombines TRBV20-1 with TRBJ1-1; no clear D gene. Germline V CDR1 and CDR2: DFQATT, SNEGSKA (reference sequence). Trimming left V 3 bases short and J 10 bases short, with 12 bases between. This CDR3 contains 11 residues. The CDR3 DNA is TGCAGTGCTAGGGGTCAACGGGGAGCTTTCTTT. Translated: CSARGQRGAFF.

Worth noting for this clone: The identical CDR3 is also encoded by other nucleotide sequences in the sample. The V gene is TRBV7-9, the J gene TRBJ2-3; weak D call: TRBD2 (5 bases). Germline V gene lookup returns CDR1 SEHNR and CDR2 FQNEAQ (reference sequence). V was clipped by 1 base and J by 3 bases, with 8 bases between them. CDR3 length equals 14 residues. This CDR3 is CASSLEGATDTQYF. For the CDR3, the DNA is TGTGCCAGCAGCTTAGAGGGAGCGACAGATACGCAGTATTTT.

The chain combines TRBV5-1 with TRBJ1-5, with D unresolved. Between the trimmed V and J ends, which lost 0 bases and 5 bases, there was a span of 9 bases. Germline CDR1 and CDR2: SGHRS and YFSETQ. The length of the CDR3 is 14 residues. Written as DNA, the CDR3 is TGCGCCAGCAGCTTGGGTCAACCGGATCAGCCCCAGCATTTT. Residues: CASSLGQPDQPQHF.

This chain connects TRBV10-1 to TRBJ2-5, with 8 bases aligning to TRBD1. Germline CDR1 WNHNN, CDR2 SYGVQD (reference sequence). J gave up 7 bases and V 6 bases, and 13 bases lay outside the gene matches. The CDR3 sequence is 15 residues long. The CDR3 loop is CASSAGTGMMGTQYF. The CDR3 nucleotides are TGCGCCAGCAGCGCCGGGACAGGCATGATGGGGACCCAGTACTTC.

The chain recombines TRBV5-4 with TRBJ2-5; 10 bases line up with TRBD1. The V and J ends lost 4 bases and 4 bases, in that order; junction bases with no gene match: 7. The CDR3 spans 15 residues. The germline V gene encodes CDR1 SGHNT and CDR2 YYREEE (reference sequence). In DNA, the CDR3 is TGTGCCAGCAGCGGGACAGGGGAAGGGGTAGAGACCCAGTACTTC. This sequence encodes CASSGTGEGVETQYF.

This clone was seen just once. The chain carries TRBV10-1 and TRBJ2-1; D remains unclear. Germline V gene sequence: CDR1 WNHNN, CDR2 SYGVQD (reference sequence). V shed 4 bases and J shed 4 bases, with 20 bases lying between them. The CDR3 consists of 17 residues. The CDR3 DNA sequence: TGCGCCAGCAGTGGGTCTCGTGGATACAGATCTTACAATGAGCAGTTCTTC. Its translation: CASSGSRGYRSYNEQFF.

J is TRBJ1-1 and V is TRBV4-1, with D possibly TRBD1 on 5 matching bases. This CDR3 comprises 13 residues. CDR1 MGHRA and CDR2 YSYEKL come from the germline V gene. Trimming took off 4 bases at V and 4 bases at J, with 10 bases between the two ends. CDR3 sequence reads: CASSRTGGTEAFF. In DNA, the CDR3 is TGCGCCAGCAGCCGAACGGGGGGCACTGAAGCTTTCTTT.

This clone was seen a handful of times. The genes are TRBV24-1 and TRBJ2-2; TRBD1 agrees at 9 bases. The CDR3 runs to 13 residues. Per the germline V gene, CDR1 is KGHDR and CDR2 is SFDVKD. V trimming: 8 bases; J trimming: 4 bases; junction bases outside the gene matches: 1. The CDR3 coding sequence is TGTGCCACCAACAGGGGGCGCACCGGGGAGCTGTTTTTT. Its translation: CATNRGRTGELFF.

As to this clone: Other DNA sequences in the same sample also yield this CDR3. The chain carries TRBV30 and TRBJ1-1, with TRBD1 identical over 8 bases. This CDR3 spans 11 amino acids. Germline CDR1 reads GTSNPN; CDR2 reads SVGIG (reference sequence). V lost 5 bases and J lost 4; bases outside the gene matches: 0. The CDR3 is CAWGQGTEAFF. DNA for the CDR3: TGTGCCTGGGGACAGGGCACTGAAGCTTTCTTT.

Many counts were recorded for this clone. This CDR3 is CASSQDGTYEQYF. Written as DNA, the CDR3 is TGTGCCAGCAGCCAAGACGGTACCTACGAGCAGTACTTC. The chain has TRBV4-2 and TRBJ2-7; D unclear. The V and J ends lost 0 bases and 2 bases respectively, with 5 bases between them. The V gene's germline CDR1 is LGHNA and CDR2 YNFKEQ. The CDR3 has 13 amino acids.

This clone has only a few counts. The rearrangement uses TRBV6-5 and TRBJ1-1; 8 nucleotides agree with TRBD1. CDR1 and CDR2 (germline): MNHEY, SVGAGI. This CDR3 is built from 13 residues. V gave up 10 bases and J gave up 0 bases; unmatched junction bases: 4. The CDR3 DNA reads TGTGCCATTAGACAGGGGATGAACACTGAAGCTTTCTTT. Amino acids: CAIRQGMNTEAFF.

This clone was seen repeatedly, ten times or more. The chain uses TRBV24-1 and TRBJ2-7; 9 bases line up with TRBD2. CDR1 and CDR2 (germline): KGHDR, SFDVKD. CDR3 length equals 13 residues. The V and J ends lost 10 bases and 3 bases, in that order; junction bases with no gene match: 6. The CDR3 bases are TGTGCCACTCAAGCGGGAGGAGACTACGAGCAGTACTTC. This encodes CATQAGGDYEQYF.

The chain couples TRBV19 to TRBJ2-4; 7 positions agree with TRBD1. Per the germline V gene, CDR1 is LNHDA and CDR2 is SQIVND (reference sequence). CDR3 size: 12 residues. The V segment lost 7 bases and the J segment 8 bases; nucleotides outside the gene matches: 5. The CDR3 nucleotides are TGTGCCAGTAAAGACAGGGCGGACATTCAGTACTTC. It encodes CASKDRADIQYF.

In its sample, this clone was seen many times. This chain uses TRBV30 with TRBJ2-7, with D perhaps matching TRBD1 (7 bases). The ends were cut back, 6 bases at V and 6 bases at J, with 21 bases in the middle. The CDR3 spans 14 residues. Germline loops: CDR1 GTSNPN, CDR2 SVGIG (reference sequence). DNA for the CDR3: TGTGCCTGCTTCCCCCAGGGGGGCTTCCGCGAGCAGTACTTC. The encoded protein is CACFPQGGFREQYF.

The rearrangement uses TRBV10-2 and TRBJ2-7; 9 bases are shared with TRBD2. The junction had 6 bases not matched to a gene; V was cut back by 0 bases and J by 0 bases. The CDR3 loop spans 17 amino acids. The germline V gene has CDR1 WSHSY and CDR2 SAAADI. CDR3 DNA: TGCGCCAGCAGTGAGTCCAGGACTAGCGATAGCTCCTACGAGCAGTACTTC. Its translation is CASSESRTSDSSYEQYF.

This clone was recorded once. The chain combines TRBV6-5 with TRBJ2-7; 9 bases agree with TRBD1. This CDR3 comprises 15 residues. Germline CDR1 and CDR2: MNHEY and SVGAGI. The V segment lost 0 bases and the J segment 2 bases; nucleotides outside the gene matches: 2. In nucleotides, the CDR3 is TGTGCCAGCAGTTACTCGACAGGGGGGACCTACGAGCAGTACTTC. Amino acids: CASSYSTGGTYEQYF.

CDR3 coding DNA: TGCGCCAGCAGCTCAGGGACAGAGGGACATGGCTACACCTTC. This gives the protein CASSSGTEGHGYTF. The J gene is TRBJ1-2, the V gene TRBV5-1; 7 bases map to TRBD1. Germline CDR1 reads SGHRS; CDR2 reads YFSETQ. Losses at the gene ends were 3 bases for V and 6 bases for J; bases not matched to a gene: 8. There are 14 residues in the CDR3. The full variable domain, completed using reference TRBV5-1 and TRBJ1-2, is KAGVTQTPRYLIKTRGQQVTLSCSPISGHRSVSWYQQTPGQGLQFLFEYFSETQRNKGNFPGRFSGRQFSNSRSEMNVSTLELGDSALYLCASSSGTEGHGYTFGSGTRLTVV.

This chain connects TRBV11-2 to TRBJ1-4; TRBD1 matches at 7 bases. V lost 3 bases, J lost 8 bases, and 9 bases stayed unmatched. The CDR3 consists of 15 residues. Germline V CDR1 and CDR2: SGHAT, FQNNGV. DNA for the CDR3: TGTGCCAGCAGCTTGAGCCCGGGACAGCGAGAAAAACTGTTTTTT. This gives the protein CASSLSPGQREKLFF.

The V and J genes are TRBV27 and TRBJ2-1; TRBD2 matches at 10 bases. The CDR3 totals 14 residues. The V segment lost 6 bases and the J segment 8 bases; nucleotides outside the gene matches: 7. Germline loops: CDR1 MNHEY, CDR2 SMNVEV (reference sequence). In nucleotides, the CDR3 is TGTGCCAGCAGCCTAGCGGGAGAATTTCATGAGCAGTTCTTC. It codes for CASSLAGEFHEQFF.

V and J are TRBV30 and TRBJ1-4; 10 bases map to TRBD1. CDR3 length: 14 residues. Looked up from germline, CDR1 is GTSNPN and CDR2 is SVGIG (reference sequence). Trimming removed 2 bases from V and 6 bases from J; junction bases left unmatched: 3. DNA of the CDR3: TGTGCCTGGAGTTCCGGGACAGGGGATGAAAAACTGTTTTTT. This translates into CAWSSGTGDEKLFF.